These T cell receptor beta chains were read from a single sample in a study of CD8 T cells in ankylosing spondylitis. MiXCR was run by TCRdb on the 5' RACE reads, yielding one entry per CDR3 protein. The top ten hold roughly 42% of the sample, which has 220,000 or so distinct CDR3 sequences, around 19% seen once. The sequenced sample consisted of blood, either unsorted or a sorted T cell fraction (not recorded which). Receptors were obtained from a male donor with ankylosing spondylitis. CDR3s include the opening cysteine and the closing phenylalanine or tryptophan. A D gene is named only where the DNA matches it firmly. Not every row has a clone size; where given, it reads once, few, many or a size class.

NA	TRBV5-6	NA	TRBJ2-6	TGTGCCAGCAGCTCCGGGACTCCCTCTCTTGGCAACGTCCTGACTTTC	CASSSGTPSLGNVLTF
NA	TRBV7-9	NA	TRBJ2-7	TGTGCCAGCAGCTCGCGTGGGGAGCACGAGCAGTACTTC	CASSSRGEHEQYF
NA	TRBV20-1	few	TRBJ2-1	TGCAGTGCTAGTTCGACCGGGACTTACCCTTACAATGAGCAGTTCTTC	CSASSTGTYPYNEQFF
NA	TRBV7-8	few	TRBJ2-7	TGTGCCAGCAGCTTAGTAGGTGACCTAGCCTACGAGCAGTACTTC	CASSLVGDLAYEQYF
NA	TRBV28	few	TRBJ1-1	TGTGCCAGCAGAGGGGGACTGGGTGAAGCTTTCTTT	CASRGGLGEAFF
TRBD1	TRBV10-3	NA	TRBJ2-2	TGTGCCATGCGCGGACAGGGGGAGGCCGGGGAGCTGTTTTTT	CAMRGQGEAGELFF
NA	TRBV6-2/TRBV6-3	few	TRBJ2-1	TGTGCCAGCAGGACTATACTGCGGAAGCTCGATGAGCAGTTCTTC	CASRTILRKLDEQFF
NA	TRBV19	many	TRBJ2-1	TGTGCCAGTAGTATCCACGGCAGACCTTCCTACAATGAGCAGTTCTTC	CASSIHGRPSYNEQFF
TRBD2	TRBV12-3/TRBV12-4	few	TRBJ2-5	TGTGCCAGCAGCTTCCGGAAAGCGGGGGGGGAGACCCAGTACTTC	CASSFRKAGGETQYF
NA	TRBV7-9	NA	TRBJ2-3	TGTGCCAGCAGCTTCTCGGCTAGCACAGATACGCAGTATTTT	CASSFSASTDTQYF
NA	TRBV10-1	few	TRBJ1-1	TGCGCCAGCAGGGACGGACTGAACACTGAAGCTTTCTTT	CASRDGLNTEAFF
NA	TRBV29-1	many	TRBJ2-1	TGCAGCGTTGTTGCGCGTGATGAGCAGTTCTTC	CSVVARDEQFF
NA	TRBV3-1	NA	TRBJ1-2	TGTGCCAGCAGCCAAGATCCCCAGGGAGGATACTATGGCTACACCTTC	CASSQDPQGGYYGYTF
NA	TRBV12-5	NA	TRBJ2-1	TGTGCTAGTGGTTTGGTGGGCTACAATGAGCAGTTCTTC	CASGLVGYNEQFF
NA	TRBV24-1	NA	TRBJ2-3	TGTGCCACCAGTGCCTCGGGTAGCACAGATACGCAGTATTTT	CATSASGSTDTQYF
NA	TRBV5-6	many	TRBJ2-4	TGTGCCAGCAGCCAAGGGAGGGGGAAAAACATTCAGTACTTC	CASSQGRGKNIQYF
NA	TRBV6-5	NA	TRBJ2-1	TGTGCCAGCAGTTGGGCCAGCTACAATGAGCAGTTCTTC	CASSWASYNEQFF
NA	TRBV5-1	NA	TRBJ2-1	TGCGCCAGCAGCTTGGAAGGAGGGGCGCCTGTCTATGAGCAGTTCTTC	CASSLEGGAPVYEQFF
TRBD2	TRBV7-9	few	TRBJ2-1	TGTGCCAGCAGCCCTCGTACCGGGACTAGACTCAATGAGCAGTTCTTC	CASSPRTGTRLNEQFF
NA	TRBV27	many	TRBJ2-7	TGTGCCAGCAGTTTATCTAACTCCTACGAGCAGTACTTC	CASSLSNSYEQYF
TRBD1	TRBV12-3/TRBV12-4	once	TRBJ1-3	TGTGCCAGCGGAACCCTGACAGGGGGGAACACCATATATTTT	CASGTLTGGNTIYF
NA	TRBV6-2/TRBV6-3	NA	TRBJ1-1	TGTGCCAGCAGTTACTCGGTTCGAGGTGGGGACACTGAAGCTTTCTTT	CASSYSVRGGDTEAFF
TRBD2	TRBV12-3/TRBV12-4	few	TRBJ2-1	TGTGCCAGCAGTTTACTAGTTCAACTAGCGGGCTACAATGAGCAGTTCTTC	CASSLLVQLAGYNEQFF
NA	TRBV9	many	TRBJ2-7	TGTGCCAGCAGCGTAGACCACACCTACGAGCAGTACTTC	CASSVDHTYEQYF
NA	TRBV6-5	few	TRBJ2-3	TGTGCCAGCAGTCACCTACTCGACAGCTACACAGATACGCAGTATTTT	CASSHLLDSYTDTQYF
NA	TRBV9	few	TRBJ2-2	TGTGCCAGCAGTTTCATGCCATCCCCCGGGGGCACCGGGGAGCTGTTTTTT	CASSFMPSPGGTGELFF
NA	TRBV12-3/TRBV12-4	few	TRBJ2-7	TGTGCCAGCCGAGAAGACACCTACGAGCAGTACTTC	CASREDTYEQYF
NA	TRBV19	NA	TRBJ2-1	TGTGCCAGTAGTATTTCCCCTAGCTTAAATGAGCAGTTCTTC	CASSISPSLNEQFF
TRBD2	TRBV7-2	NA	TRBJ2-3	TGTGCCAGCAGCTTTATAGCGGGAGGTACAGATACGCAGTATTTT	CASSFIAGGTDTQYF
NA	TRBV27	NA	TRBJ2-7	TGTGCCAGCAGAACAGGGTTTCGGGACGAGCAGTACTTC	CASRTGFRDEQYF
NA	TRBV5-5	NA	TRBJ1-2	TGTGCCAGCAGCTTGCTTCAGTGGGATCTATATGGCTACACCTTC	CASSLLQWDLYGYTF
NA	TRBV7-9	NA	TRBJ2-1	TGTGCCAGCAGCTTGGAGGGCCAGCAGTTCTTC	CASSLEGQQFF
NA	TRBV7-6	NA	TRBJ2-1	TGTGCCAGCAGCCTTCACCAGGGGGGCCTCTACAATGAGCAGTTCTTC	CASSLHQGGLYNEQFF
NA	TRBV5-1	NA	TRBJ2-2	TGCGCCAGCAGCTCCAACCTGCAGGGCTACACCGGGGAGCTGTTTTTT	CASSSNLQGYTGELFF
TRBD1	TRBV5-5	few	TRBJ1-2	TGTGCCAGCAGCCCCGGGACAGGGCATGGCTACACCTTC	CASSPGTGHGYTF
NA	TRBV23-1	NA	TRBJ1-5	TGCGCCAGCAGAAGACCCGGACAATTCAAATATAGCAATCAGCCCCAGCATTTT	CASRRPGQFKYSNQPQHF
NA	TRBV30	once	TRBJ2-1	TGTGCCTGGATCTTTGGGACTGAAGCGAACTTC	CAWIFGTEANF
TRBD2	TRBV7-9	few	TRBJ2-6	TGTGCCAGCAGAACTAGCGGGAACGCGATCTGGGCCAACGTCCTGACTTTC	CASRTSGNAIWANVLTF
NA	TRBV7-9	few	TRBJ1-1	TGTGCCAGCAGCCCCAGGGGCCGGAACACTGAAGCTTTCTTT	CASSPRGRNTEAFF
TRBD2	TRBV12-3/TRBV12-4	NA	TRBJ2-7	TGTGCCAGCAGTTCTGAGCGGGAGGGCCCGCCCGAGCAGTACTTC	CASSSEREGPPEQYF
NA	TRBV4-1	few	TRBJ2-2	TGCGCCAGCAGCCAAGATAGAGCCGGCGGGGAGCTGTTTTTT	CASSQDRAGGELFF
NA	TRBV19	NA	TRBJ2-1	TGTGCCAGTAGTATCGCACGGCTAAACAATGAGCAGCTCTTC	CASSIARLNNEQLF
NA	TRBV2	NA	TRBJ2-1	TGTGCCAGCAGTGAAGAGTATGTGCAGTTCTTC	CASSEEYVQFF
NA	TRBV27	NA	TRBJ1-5	TGTGCCAGCAGTTTAGGACAGCTCAATCAGCCCCAGCATTTT	CASSLGQLNQPQHF
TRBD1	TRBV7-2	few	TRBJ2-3	TGTGCCAGCAGCTTCCTTAGACAGGGGGACACAGATACGCAGTATTTT	CASSFLRQGDTDTQYF
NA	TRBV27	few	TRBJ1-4	TGTGCCAGCAGTTTACGGGGCCCAAGACGTAATGAAGGAAAACTGTTTTTT	CASSLRGPRRNEGKLFF
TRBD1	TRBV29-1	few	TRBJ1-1	TGCAGCGTTGAGTCAGGGGGGCACACTGAAGCTTTCTTT	CSVESGGHTEAFF
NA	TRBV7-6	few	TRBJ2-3	TGTGCCAGCAGCTTAGGGTATTCGGGGGAGTCATCGGGTGTGGCTACGCAGTATTTT	CASSLGYSGESSGVATQYF
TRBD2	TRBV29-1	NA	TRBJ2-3	TGCAGCGTTGCGACGGGAGGGGTGGGCACAGATACGCAGTATTTT	CSVATGGVGTDTQYF
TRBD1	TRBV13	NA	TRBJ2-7	TGTGCCAGCAGCAAGGGACAGGGCAGCTACGAGCAGTACTTC	CASSKGQGSYEQYF
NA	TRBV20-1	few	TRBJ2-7	TGCAGTGCAAGGGTCCCTTCCAGCTACGAGCAGTACTTC	CSARVPSSYEQYF
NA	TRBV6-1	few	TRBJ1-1	TGTGCCAGCAGTGAATTGGACCCGAACACTGAAGCTTTCTTT	CASSELDPNTEAFF
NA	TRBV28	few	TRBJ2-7	TGTGCCAGCAGTTTAGGGGGGTCGTACTCCTACGAGCAGTACTTC	CASSLGGSYSYEQYF
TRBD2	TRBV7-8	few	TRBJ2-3	TGTGCCAGCAGCCTTAGCGGGGGGGCCTCTGATACGCAGTATTTT	CASSLSGGASDTQYF